The 22 T cell receptor beta chains below all came from one sample that was sequenced in a study of cytomegalovirus exposure and HLA in healthy donors. PCR used 60 Vbeta primers and 13 Jbeta primers. Profiling relied on immunoSEQ multiplex PCR, and the TCRdb table lists in-frame clones only, not all of them. The top ten clones hold roughly 7.1% of a sample with about 160,000 clones, roughly 78% of them seen once. The source material was PBMCs. The receptors here all came from a man between 40 and 49 years old in good health and CMV-seropositive.

A single count supports this clone. CDR3 nucleotides: TGTGCCAGCTCACCAGACTTAGGGACAGGTGGAGACACCTTC. It yields the protein CASSPDLGTGGDTF. V and J are TRBV18 and TRBJ1-2, with 8 bases lining up with TRBD1. Germline assignment: CDR1 KGHSH and CDR2 LQKENI. This CDR3 spans 14 amino acids. The V and J ends lost 2 bases and 12 bases, in that order; junction bases with no gene match: 11.

The rearrangement uses TRBV9 and TRBJ1-6; TRBD1 agrees at 7 bases. The junction had 3 bases not matched to a gene; V was cut back by 3 bases and J by 0 bases. Germline V gene sequence: CDR1 SGDLS, CDR2 YYNGEE. This CDR3 is 16 amino acids long. For the CDR3, the DNA is TGTGCCAGCAGCGCACAGGGGAGCTCCTATAATTCACCCCTCCACTTT. Protein sequence: CASSAQGSSYNSPLHF.

This clone occurred once. Different DNA sequences within this sample yield the same CDR3. This sequence joins TRBV4-3 and TRBJ1-2; TRBD1 is a possible D gene (5 bases). V gave up 0 bases and J gave up 5 bases, with 7 bases separating them. CDR1 and CDR2 (germline): LGHNA, YSLEER. This CDR3 contains 13 residues. This CDR3 is CASSQDRGYGYTF. The CDR3 DNA reads TGCGCCAGCAGCCAAGATAGGGGTTATGGCTACACCTTC.

The V gene is TRBV7-2, the J gene TRBJ1-2; no firm D call. Germline CDR1 reads SGHTA; CDR2 reads FQGNSA. The CDR3 loop spans 13 amino acids. V lost 5 bases and J lost 5, with 12 bases in between. CDR3 sequence: CASSEKRGYGYTF. The CDR3 coding sequence is TGTGCCAGCAGCGAAAAGAGAGGGTATGGCTACACCTTC.

V and J are TRBV19 and TRBJ2-5; TRBD1 matches at 7 bases. CDR1 and CDR2 (germline): LNHDA, SQIVND (reference sequence). The CDR3 spans 13 residues. After removal of 5 bases from V and 2 bases from J, the junction contained 2 bases not matched to a gene. The CDR3 sequence is CASSDRVQETQYF. Here the CDR3 DNA reads TGTGCCAGTAGTGACAGGGTACAAGAGACCCAGTACTTC.

The chain combines TRBV10-3 with TRBJ1-5; a possible D gene is TRBD1 (5 bases). V lost 10 bases and J lost 4, with 14 bases in between. The germline CDR1 and CDR2 sequences are ENHRY and SYGVKD. The length of the CDR3 is 13 residues. The CDR3 here is CATQRTTNQPQHF. The CDR3 DNA reads TGTGCCACCCAGAGGACAACTAATCAGCCCCAGCATTTT.

The DNA of the CDR3 is TGTGCCAGCAGCTTAGCCCCGGGAAAACAAGAGACCCAGTACTTC. This codes for CASSLAPGKQETQYF. The J gene is TRBJ2-5, the V gene TRBV7-2, with a weak D call TRBD2 (5 bases). The CDR3 runs 15 residues. Germline values: CDR1 SGHTA, CDR2 FQGNSA. Trimming took 0 bases from V and 2 from J, leaving 10 bases between them.

The rearrangement links TRBV9 to TRBJ2-3; no reliable D call. The ends were cut back, 0 bases at V and 0 bases at J, with 8 bases in the middle. CDR1 is SGDLS, CDR2 YYNGEE, per germline. CDR3 length: 15 residues. The CDR3 DNA follows: TGTGCCAGCAGCGTAGGGGTAGCCAGCACAGATACGCAGTATTTT. Translated, it gives CASSVGVASTDTQYF.

The chain has TRBV5-5 and TRBJ1-1; 8 bases map to TRBD1. The length of the CDR3 is 15 residues. The V and J ends lost 4 bases and 3 bases, in that order; junction bases with no gene match: 8. Looked up from germline, CDR1 is SGHKS and CDR2 is YYEKEE (reference sequence). CDR3 DNA: TGTGCCAGCAGCCCGACAGGGGTTCGGTACACTGAAGCTTTCTTT. It codes for CASSPTGVRYTEAFF.

This clone was seen just once. The V call is TRBV9, the J call TRBJ1-2, with TRBD1 matching over 7 bases. Germline values: CDR1 SGDLS, CDR2 YYNGEE. This CDR3 contains 15 residues. The ends lost 0 bases at V and 7 bases at J; junction bases unmatched: 9. The CDR3 DNA follows: TGTGCCAGCAGCGTAGTAGGAGAAGGGGGCTCTGGCTACACCTTC. Its protein is CASSVVGEGGSGYTF.

In DNA form, the CDR3 reads TGCGCCAGCAGCCAAGTTTTCACCCCAGGGGGCACCGGGGAGCTGTTTTTT. Its translation: CASSQVFTPGGTGELFF. The chain joins TRBV4-3 to TRBJ2-2; 7 positions match TRBD1. J lost 4 bases, V lost 1 base, and 9 bases had no gene match. This CDR3 has 17 amino acids. Germline lookup yields CDR1 LGHNA and CDR2 YSLEER.

This clone occurred once. The chain carries TRBV5-4 and TRBJ2-3, with 9 nucleotides matching TRBD2. Germline V CDR1 and CDR2: SGHNT, YYREEE (reference sequence). Trimming removed 3 bases from V and 2 bases from J; junction bases left unmatched: 4. CDR3 length equals 15 residues. The CDR3 here is CASSSAGGLTDTQYF. The CDR3, as DNA: TGTGCCAGCAGCTCAGCGGGGGGTCTCACAGATACGCAGTATTTT.

V usage is TRBV5-1 and J usage is TRBJ1-6; 8 bases line up with TRBD1. The V gene end was trimmed by 3 bases and the J gene end by 9 bases; junction bases not matched to a gene: 8. CDR1 is SGHRS, CDR2 YFSETQ, per germline. The CDR3 consists of 15 residues. CDR3 sequence reads: CASSSGQGGGSPLHF. The CDR3 bases are TGCGCCAGCAGCTCCGGACAGGGTGGGGGTTCACCCCTCCACTTT. Full variable domain (outside the CDR3, taken from reference TRBV5-1 and TRBJ1-6): KAGVTQTPRYLIKTRGQQVTLSCSPISGHRSVSWYQQTPGQGLQFLFEYFSETQRNKGNFPGRFSGRQFSNSRSEMNVSTLELGDSALYLCASSSGQGGGSPLHFGNGTRLTVT.

The chain carries TRBV6-1 and TRBJ2-7, with D perhaps matching TRBD2 (5 bases). V was clipped by 6 bases and J by 0 bases, with 9 bases between them. From germline, CDR1 is MNHNS and CDR2 SASEGT. This CDR3 is built from 13 residues. The CDR3 DNA sequence: TGTGCCAGCAGCCCCGGGGACTCCTACGAGCAGTACTTC. Its protein product is CASSPGDSYEQYF.

This chain uses TRBV6-6 with TRBJ2-7; TRBD2 might be the D (7 bases). Germline CDR1 and CDR2: MNHNY and SVGAGI (reference sequence). V lost 3 bases and J lost 5, with 14 bases in between. CDR3 length: 14 residues. CDR3 coding DNA: TGTGCCAGCAGTTATACTAGGGGGGGCGACGAGCAGTACTTC. It yields the protein CASSYTRGGDEQYF.

This clone has only one observation. The chain links TRBV11-2 to TRBJ1-4; maybe TRBD1 (6 bases). The CDR3 sequence is 15 residues long. Trimming removed 5 bases at V and 1 base at J, with 11 bases between. CDR1 is SGHAT and CDR2 is FQNNGV in the germline V gene. CDR3 residues: CASSLQGLTNEKLFF. CDR3 nucleotide sequence: TGTGCCAGCAGCCTCCAGGGGTTAACTAATGAAAAACTGTTTTTT.

The chain carries TRBV27 and TRBJ2-4; 9 positions agree with TRBD1. This CDR3 is 15 amino acids long. The V gene end was trimmed by 5 bases and the J gene end by 8 bases; junction bases not matched to a gene: 10. Germline values: CDR1 MNHEY, CDR2 SMNVEV (reference sequence). CDR3 protein: CASSRTPDRGDIQYF. CDR3 DNA: TGTGCCAGCAGTCGAACCCCGGACAGGGGCGACATTCAGTACTTC.

The chain employs TRBV5-4 and TRBJ2-2, with a possible D match to TRBD1 (6 bases). The CDR3 extends over 16 amino acids. The V gene lost 4 bases and the J gene lost 3 bases, with 16 bases spanning the gap. CDR1 and CDR2 (germline): SGHNT, YYREEE (reference sequence). CDR3 nucleotide sequence: TGTGCCAGCAGCCCAGAACCGGGACACCACACCGGGGAGCTGTTTTTT. As protein: CASSPEPGHHTGELFF. Full variable domain (outside the CDR3, taken from reference TRBV5-4 and TRBJ2-2): ETGVTQSPTHLIKTRGQQVTLRCSSQSGHNTVSWYQQALGQGPQFIFQYYREEENGRGNFPPRFSGLQFPNYSSELNVNALELDDSALYLCASSPEPGHHTGELFFGEGSRLTVL.

The chain is built from TRBV7-3 and TRBJ2-3, with 7 bases lining up with TRBD2. With V trimmed by 5 bases and J by 2 bases, 7 bases remained unmatched. Germline V gene data show CDR1 as SGHTA and CDR2 as FQGTGA. The CDR3 length is 15 residues. The CDR3, as DNA: TGTGCCAGCAGCCCACGAGCGGGGCCCACAGATACGCAGTATTTT. This sequence encodes CASSPRAGPTDTQYF.

The chain links TRBV9 to TRBJ2-1; D remains ambiguous. The CDR3 contains 14 residues. Germline lookup yields CDR1 SGDLS and CDR2 YYNGEE. Trimming left V 0 bases short and J 4 bases short, with 8 bases between. The CDR3 DNA reads as TGTGCCAGCAGCGTAGTTGGCAGTTACAATGAGCAGTTCTTC. Protein product: CASSVVGSYNEQFF.

The chain joins TRBV10-3 to TRBJ1-3; D perhaps matches TRBD1 (5 bases). Germline V gene data show CDR1 as ENHRY and CDR2 as SYGVKD. Trimming took off 11 bases at V and 2 bases at J, with 16 bases between the two ends. This CDR3 has 14 residues. CDR3 coding DNA: TGTGCCGTCCAGGGCTCGGAAGCTGGAAACACCATATATTTT. This gives the protein CAVQGSEAGNTIYF.

This clone was seen a handful of times. The chain's CDR3 is CASSWSDTIQETQYF. Here the CDR3 DNA reads TGCGCCAGCAGCTGGAGCGATACAATACAAGAGACCCAGTACTTC. V and J are TRBV5-1 and TRBJ2-5; D remains ambiguous. CDR1 and CDR2 from the germline V gene are SGHRS and YFSETQ. The CDR3 sequence is 15 residues long. V gave up 3 bases and J gave up 2 bases, with 14 bases separating them.